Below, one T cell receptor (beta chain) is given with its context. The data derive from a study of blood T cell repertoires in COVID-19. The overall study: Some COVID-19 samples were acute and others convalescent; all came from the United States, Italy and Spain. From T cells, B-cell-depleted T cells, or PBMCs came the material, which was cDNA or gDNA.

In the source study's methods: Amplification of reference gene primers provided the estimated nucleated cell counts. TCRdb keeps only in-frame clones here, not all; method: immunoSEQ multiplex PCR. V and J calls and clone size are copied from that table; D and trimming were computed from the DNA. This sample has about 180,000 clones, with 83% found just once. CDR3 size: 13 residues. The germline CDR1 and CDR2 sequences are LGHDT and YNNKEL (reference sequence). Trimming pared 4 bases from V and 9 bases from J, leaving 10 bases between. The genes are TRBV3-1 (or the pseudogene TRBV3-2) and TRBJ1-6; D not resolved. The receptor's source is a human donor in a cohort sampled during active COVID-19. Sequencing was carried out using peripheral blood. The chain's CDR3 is CASSLPSGSPLHF. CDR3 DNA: TGTGCCAGCAGCCTTCCATCGGGTTCACCCCTCCACTTT.